This entry is about one T cell receptor beta chain. Its antigen remains unknown. These data come from a study of T-cell reconstitution after alpha-beta-depleted transplantation in children. Germline CDR1 and CDR2: LGHNA and YSLEER. Trimming removed 1 base from V and 7 bases from J, with 13 bases in between. The CDR3 runs 15 residues. General study findings and limits: From newly produced T cells came most of the T-cell counts and diversity one year after transplant. Some patients' high day-60 TCRbeta diversity was attributed to recipient cells surviving conditioning. After transplant, at about two months, alpha-beta T cells were reportedly derived from several hundred expanded graft clones.

Library preparation (for TCRbeta) was performed with unique molecular identifiers. One entry per CDR3 protein, called by TCRdb with MiXCR from the PCR reads. Among about 580,000 distinct CDR3 sequences listed, approximately 22% were seen once. The chain employs TRBV4-3 and TRBJ1-4; the D gene is possibly TRBD1 (5 bases). This TCR derives from a boy younger than two who had a stem cell transplant for acute myeloid leukemia, so the T cells may come from the graft donor. Here the sequenced sample was PBMCs, mostly from graft donor cells, taken 360 days after TCRalphabeta/CD19-depleted stem cell transplant. For the CDR3, the DNA is TGCGCCAGCAGCCAAGTACTGGGACGGCTTGAAAAACTGTTTTTT. Translated, it gives CASSQVLGRLEKLFF.